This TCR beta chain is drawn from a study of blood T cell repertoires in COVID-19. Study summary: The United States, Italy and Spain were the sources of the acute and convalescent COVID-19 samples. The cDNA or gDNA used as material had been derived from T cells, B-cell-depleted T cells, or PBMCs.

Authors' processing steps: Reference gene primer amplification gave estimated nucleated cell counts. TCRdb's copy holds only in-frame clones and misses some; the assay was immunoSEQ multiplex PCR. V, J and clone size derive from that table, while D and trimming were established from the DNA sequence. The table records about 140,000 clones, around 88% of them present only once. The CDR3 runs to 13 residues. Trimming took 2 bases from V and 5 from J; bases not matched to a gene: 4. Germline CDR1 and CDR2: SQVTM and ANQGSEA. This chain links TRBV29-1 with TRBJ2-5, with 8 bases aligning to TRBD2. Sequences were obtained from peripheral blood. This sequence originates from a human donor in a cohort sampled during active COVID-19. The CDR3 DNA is TGCAGCGTTGAAACGGGGGGGCGGGAGACCCAGTACTTC. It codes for CSVETGGRETQYF.